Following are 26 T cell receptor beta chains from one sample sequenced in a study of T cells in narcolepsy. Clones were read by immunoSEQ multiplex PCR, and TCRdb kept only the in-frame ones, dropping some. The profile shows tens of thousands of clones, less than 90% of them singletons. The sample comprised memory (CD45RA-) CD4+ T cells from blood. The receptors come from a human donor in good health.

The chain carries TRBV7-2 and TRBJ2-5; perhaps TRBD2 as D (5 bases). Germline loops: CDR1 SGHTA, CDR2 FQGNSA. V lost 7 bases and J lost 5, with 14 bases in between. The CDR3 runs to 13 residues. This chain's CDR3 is CASTRRELETQYF. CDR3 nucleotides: TGTGCCAGCACCCGAAGGGAGCTGGAGACCCAGTACTTC.

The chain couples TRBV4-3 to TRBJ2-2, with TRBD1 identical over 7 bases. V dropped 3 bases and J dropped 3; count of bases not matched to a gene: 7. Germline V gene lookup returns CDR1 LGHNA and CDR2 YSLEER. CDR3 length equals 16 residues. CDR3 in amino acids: CASSQPTGWDTGELFF. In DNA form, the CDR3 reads TGCGCCAGCAGCCAGCCGACAGGGTGGGACACCGGGGAGCTGTTTTTT.

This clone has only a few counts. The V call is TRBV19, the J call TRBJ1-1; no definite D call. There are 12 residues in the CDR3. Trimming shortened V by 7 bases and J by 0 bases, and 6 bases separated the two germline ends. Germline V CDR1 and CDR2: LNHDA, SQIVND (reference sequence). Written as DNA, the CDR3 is TGTGCCAGTACGAGGGTGAACACTGAAGCTTTCTTT. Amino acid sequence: CASTRVNTEAFF. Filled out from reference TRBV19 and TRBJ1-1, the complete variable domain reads DGGITQSPKYLFRKEGQNVTLSCEQNLNHDAMYWYRQDPGQGLRLIYYSQIVNDFQKGDIAEGYSVSREKKESFPLTVTSAQKNPTAFYLCASTRVNTEAFFGQGTRLTVV.

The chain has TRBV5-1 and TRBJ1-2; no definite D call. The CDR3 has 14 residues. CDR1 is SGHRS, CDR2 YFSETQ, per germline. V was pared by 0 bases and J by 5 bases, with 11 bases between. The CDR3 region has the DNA TGCGCCAGCAGCTTGGACAACGGGGTTTATGGCTACACCTTC. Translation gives CASSLDNGVYGYTF.

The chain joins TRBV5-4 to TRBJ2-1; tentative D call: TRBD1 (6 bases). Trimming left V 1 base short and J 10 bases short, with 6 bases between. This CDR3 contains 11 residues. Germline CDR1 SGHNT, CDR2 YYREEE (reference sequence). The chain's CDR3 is CASSLRGEQFF. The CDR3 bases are TGTGCCAGCAGCTTGAGGGGGGAGCAGTTCTTC.

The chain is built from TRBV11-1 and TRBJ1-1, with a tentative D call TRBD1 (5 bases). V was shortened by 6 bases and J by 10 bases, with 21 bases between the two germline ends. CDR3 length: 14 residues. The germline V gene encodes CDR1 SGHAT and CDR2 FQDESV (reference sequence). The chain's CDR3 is CASRDGGVGVRAFF. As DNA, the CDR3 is TGTGCCAGCAGGGATGGGGGAGTTGGGGTCAGAGCTTTCTTT.

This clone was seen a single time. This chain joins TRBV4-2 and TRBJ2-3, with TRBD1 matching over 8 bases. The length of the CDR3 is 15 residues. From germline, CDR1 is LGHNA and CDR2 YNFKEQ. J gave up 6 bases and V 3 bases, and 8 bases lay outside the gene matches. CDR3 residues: CASSQRQGSSDTQYF. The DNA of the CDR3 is TGTGCCAGCAGCCAGAGACAGGGGTCGAGTGATACGCAGTATTTT.

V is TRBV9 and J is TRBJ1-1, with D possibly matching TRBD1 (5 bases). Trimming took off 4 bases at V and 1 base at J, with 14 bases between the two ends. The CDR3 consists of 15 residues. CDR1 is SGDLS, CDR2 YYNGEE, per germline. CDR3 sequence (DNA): TGTGCCAGCAGCCCTCACCTTGGGGGGAACACTGAAGCTTTCTTT. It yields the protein CASSPHLGGNTEAFF. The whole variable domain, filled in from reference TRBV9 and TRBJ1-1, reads DSGVTQTPKHLITATGQRVTLRCSPRSGDLSVYWYQQSLDQGLQFLIQYYNGEERAKGNILERFSAQQFPDLHSELNLSSLELGDSALYFCASSPHLGGNTEAFFGQGTRLTVV.

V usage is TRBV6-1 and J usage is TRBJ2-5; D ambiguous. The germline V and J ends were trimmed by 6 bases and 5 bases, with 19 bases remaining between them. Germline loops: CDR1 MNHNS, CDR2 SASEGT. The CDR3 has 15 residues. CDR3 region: CASRAWPPVGETQYF. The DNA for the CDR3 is TGTGCCAGCAGGGCTTGGCCCCCGGTGGGGGAGACCCAGTACTTC.

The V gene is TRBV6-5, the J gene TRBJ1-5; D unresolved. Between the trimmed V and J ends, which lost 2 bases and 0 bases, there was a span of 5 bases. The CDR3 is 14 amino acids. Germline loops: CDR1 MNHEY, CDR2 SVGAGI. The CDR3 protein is CASSYPDSNQPQHF. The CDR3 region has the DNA TGTGCCAGCAGTTACCCAGATAGCAATCAGCCCCAGCATTTT.

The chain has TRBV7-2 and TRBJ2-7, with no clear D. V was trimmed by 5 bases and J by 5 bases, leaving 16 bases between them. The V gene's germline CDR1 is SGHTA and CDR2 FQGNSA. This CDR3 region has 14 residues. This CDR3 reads CASSRTRLWDEQYF. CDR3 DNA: TGTGCCAGCAGCCGAACACGGCTTTGGGACGAGCAGTACTTC. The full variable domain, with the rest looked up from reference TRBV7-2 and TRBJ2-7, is GAGVSQSPSNKVTEKGKDVELRCDPISGHTALYWYRQSLGQGLEFLIYFQGNSAPDKSGLPSDRFSAERTGGSVSTLTIQRTQQEDSAVYLCASSRTRLWDEQYFGPGTRLTVT.

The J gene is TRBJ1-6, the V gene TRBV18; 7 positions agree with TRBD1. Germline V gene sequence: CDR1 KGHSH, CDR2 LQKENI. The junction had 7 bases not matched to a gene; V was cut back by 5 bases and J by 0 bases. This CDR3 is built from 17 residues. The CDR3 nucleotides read TGTGCCAGCTCATCGACAGGGACTGGCTCCTATAATTCACCCCTCCACTTT. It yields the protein CASSSTGTGSYNSPLHF.

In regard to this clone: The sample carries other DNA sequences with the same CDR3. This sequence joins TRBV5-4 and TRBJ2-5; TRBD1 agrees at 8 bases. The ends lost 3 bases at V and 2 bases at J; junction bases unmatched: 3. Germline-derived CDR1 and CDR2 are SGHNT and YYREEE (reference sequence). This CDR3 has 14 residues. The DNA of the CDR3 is TGTGCCAGCAGCTCCACAGGGGGTCAAGAGACCCAGTACTTC. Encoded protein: CASSSTGGQETQYF.

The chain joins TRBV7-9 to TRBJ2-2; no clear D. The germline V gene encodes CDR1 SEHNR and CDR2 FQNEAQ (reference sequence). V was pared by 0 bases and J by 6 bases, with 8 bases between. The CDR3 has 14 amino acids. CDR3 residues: CASSLAVGSGELFF. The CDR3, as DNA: TGTGCCAGCAGCTTAGCTGTGGGGTCCGGGGAGCTGTTTTTT.

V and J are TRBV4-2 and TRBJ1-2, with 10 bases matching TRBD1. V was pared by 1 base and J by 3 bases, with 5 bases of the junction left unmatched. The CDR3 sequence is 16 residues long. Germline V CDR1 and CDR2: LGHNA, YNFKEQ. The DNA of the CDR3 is TGTGCCAGCAGCCAAGTCTCCGGGACAGGGGACTATGGCTACACCTTC. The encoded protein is CASSQVSGTGDYGYTF.

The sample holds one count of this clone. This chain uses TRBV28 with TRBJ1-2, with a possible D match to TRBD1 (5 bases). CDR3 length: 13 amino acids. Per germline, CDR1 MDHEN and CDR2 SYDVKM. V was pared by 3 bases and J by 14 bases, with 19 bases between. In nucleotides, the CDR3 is TGTGCCAGCAGTTTGCCAGGGATCGGGGCGGGAACCTTC. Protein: CASSLPGIGAGTF.

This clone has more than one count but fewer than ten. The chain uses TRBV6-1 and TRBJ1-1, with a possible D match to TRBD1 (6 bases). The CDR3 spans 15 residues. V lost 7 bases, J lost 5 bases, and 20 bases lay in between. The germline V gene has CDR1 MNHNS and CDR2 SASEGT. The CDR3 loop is CASTSKDSWRTEAFF. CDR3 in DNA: TGTGCCAGCACTAGTAAGGACAGCTGGAGGACTGAAGCTTTCTTT.

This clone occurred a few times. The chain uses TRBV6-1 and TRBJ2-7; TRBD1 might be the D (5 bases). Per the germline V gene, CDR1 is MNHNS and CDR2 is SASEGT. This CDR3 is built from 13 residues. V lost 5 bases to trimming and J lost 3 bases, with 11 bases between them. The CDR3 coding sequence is TGTGCCAGCAGTCCCCAGACAGTCTACGAGCAGTACTTC. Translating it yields CASSPQTVYEQYF.

Here the CDR3 reads CASSSPGFYNSPLHF. The CDR3 DNA reads TGTGCCAGCAGCTCCCCCGGGTTTTATAATTCACCCCTCCACTTT. This sequence joins TRBV7-2 and TRBJ1-6; D is ambiguous. V lost 4 bases and J 4 bases, leaving 11 bases between the germline ends. CDR1 and CDR2 from the germline V gene are SGHTA and FQGNSA. This CDR3 is built from 15 residues.

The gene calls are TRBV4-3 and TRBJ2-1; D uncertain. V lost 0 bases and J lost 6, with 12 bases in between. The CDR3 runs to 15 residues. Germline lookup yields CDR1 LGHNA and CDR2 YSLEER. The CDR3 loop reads CASSQDRIKANEQFF. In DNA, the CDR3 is TGCGCCAGCAGCCAAGATAGGATCAAAGCCAATGAGCAGTTCTTC.

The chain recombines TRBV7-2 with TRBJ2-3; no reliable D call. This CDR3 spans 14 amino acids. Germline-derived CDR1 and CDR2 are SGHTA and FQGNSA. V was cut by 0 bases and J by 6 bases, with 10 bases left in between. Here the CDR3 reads CASSLALGLDTQYF. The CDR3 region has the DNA TGTGCCAGCAGCTTAGCCTTAGGTTTGGATACGCAGTATTTT.

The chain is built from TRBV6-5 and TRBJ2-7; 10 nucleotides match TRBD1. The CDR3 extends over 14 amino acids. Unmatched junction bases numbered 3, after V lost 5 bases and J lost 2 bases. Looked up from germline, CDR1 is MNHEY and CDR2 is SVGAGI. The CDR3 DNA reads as TGTGCCAGCAGTCGGGGACAGGGGACCTACGAGCAGTACTTC. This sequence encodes CASSRGQGTYEQYF.

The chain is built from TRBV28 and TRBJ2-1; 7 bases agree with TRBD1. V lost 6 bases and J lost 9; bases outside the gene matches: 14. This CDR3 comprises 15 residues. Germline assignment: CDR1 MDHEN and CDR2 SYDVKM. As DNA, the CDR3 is TGTGCCAGCAGAACTAACAGGGGCGGTGCCGGTGAGCAGTTCTTC. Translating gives CASRTNRGGAGEQFF.

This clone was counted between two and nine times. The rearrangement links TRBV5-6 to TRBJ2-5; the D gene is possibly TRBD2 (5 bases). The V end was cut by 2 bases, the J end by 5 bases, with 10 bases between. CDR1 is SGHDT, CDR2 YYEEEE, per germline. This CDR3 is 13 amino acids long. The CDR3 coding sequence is TGTGCCAGCAGCTTAACTAGGGTCGAGACCCAGTACTTC. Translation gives CASSLTRVETQYF. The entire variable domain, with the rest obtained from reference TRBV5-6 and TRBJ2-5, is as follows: DAGVTQSPTHLIKTRGQQVTLRCSPKSGHDTVSWYQQALGQGPQFIFQYYEEEERQRGNFPDRFSGHQFPNYSSELNVNALLLGDSALYLCASSLTRVETQYFGPGTRLLVL.

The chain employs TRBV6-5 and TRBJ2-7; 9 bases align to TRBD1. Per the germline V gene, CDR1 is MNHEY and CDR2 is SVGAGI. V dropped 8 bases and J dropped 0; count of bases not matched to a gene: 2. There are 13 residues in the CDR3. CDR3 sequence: CASGTGPSYEQYF. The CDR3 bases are TGTGCCAGCGGGACAGGGCCCTCCTACGAGCAGTACTTC.

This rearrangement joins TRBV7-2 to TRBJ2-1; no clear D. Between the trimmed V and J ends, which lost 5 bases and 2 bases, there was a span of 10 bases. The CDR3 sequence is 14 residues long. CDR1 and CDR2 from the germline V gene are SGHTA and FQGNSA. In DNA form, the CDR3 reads TGTGCCAGCAGCCCCGCCCGAACCTACAATGAGCAGTTCTTC. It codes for CASSPARTYNEQFF.